This T cell receptor (beta chain) appears in the sequencing data of a study of PD-1 blockade in classical Hodgkin lymphoma. Using immunoSEQ multiplex PCR, the repertoire was profiled, and TCRdb retains in-frame clones only, with some absent. The repertoire holds roughly 70,000 clones, over 90% seen once, with more than 2% in the top ten. About this clone itself: Its antigen is not identified.

General study findings and limits: Still unresolved is the cause of the repertoire differences, which may be disease activity or prior therapy. Newly diagnosed patients had baseline TCR diversity that was reportedly lower than that of healthy donors.

Regarding time point: newly diagnosed, previously untreated cHL patient sample. The receptor's source is a human donor with classical Hodgkin lymphoma. The sequenced sample was peripheral blood mononuclear cells (PBMCs).

CDR3 nucleotides: TGCGCCAGCAGCTTGGCAATAAGGGGAGGTAATTCACCCCTCCACTTT. Protein sequence: CASSLAIRGGNSPLHF. This chain links TRBV5-1 with TRBJ1-6; D perhaps matches TRBD1 (5 bases). The CDR3 sequence is 16 residues long. Germline values: CDR1 SGHRS, CDR2 YFSETQ. The V end lost 0 bases, the J end lost 6 bases, and 13 bases lay between the germline ends.